This TCR beta chain was recovered during a study of CD8 T cells in ankylosing spondylitis. About this clonotype itself: Its antigen remains unknown.

Notes on the study in general: Reports of some motif variants in reactive arthritis synovial fluid and blood predate this one. Significant enrichment of disease-linked clones was reported in matched ankylosing spondylitis synovial fluid. The study identified a TCR beta motif of under ten highly homologous variants that appeared characteristic of ankylosing spondylitis blood.

The CDR3 is made up of 14 amino acids. Trimming cost V 2 bases and J 2 bases, with 10 bases left between them. Germline V lookup: CDR1 SEHNR, CDR2 FQNEAQ (reference sequence). TCRdb re-called the 5' RACE reads with MiXCR, one entry per CDR3 protein. The sample holds roughly 170,000 distinct CDR3 sequences, 9.8% seen once. This receptor was taken from a female donor with ankylosing spondylitis or in good health (not recorded which). The chain couples TRBV7-9 to TRBJ2-7, with D tentatively TRBD2 (6 bases). Sequenced: blood, either unsorted or a sorted T cell fraction (not recorded which). For the CDR3, the DNA is TGTGCCAGCAGCTTACTGGGGGGACCCTACGAGCAGTACTTC. Amino acids: CASSLLGGPYEQYF.